This is a list of T cell receptor beta chains from one sample in a study of OX40 agonist ivuxolimab in advanced cancers. The table came from immunoSEQ multiplex PCR; TCRdb's copy has only in-frame clones and leaves some out. Of roughly 77,000 clones listed, roughly 80% are singletons. The sample here was CD4+ or CD8+ T cells sorted from blood, taken in a trial of the OX40 agonist ivuxolimab. Receptors were obtained from an adult with an advanced solid tumor such as melanoma, head and neck, liver or kidney cancer. Both conserved end residues are part of each CDR3. The D gene is left open where the match is weak. Size is omitted from some rows. Given values are once, few, many or a class for expanded clones.

v_call: TRBV29-1
d_call: NA
clone_size: NA
j_call: TRBJ1-6
cdr3_aa: CSVQDSQGNSPLHF
cdr3_nt: TGCAGCGTTCAGGACAGCCAAGGGAATTCACCCCTCCACTTT

v_call: TRBV19
d_call: TRBD1
clone_size: once
j_call: TRBJ2-1
cdr3_aa: CASSLWDRLGNEQFF
cdr3_nt: TGTGCCAGTAGTCTCTGGGACAGGCTGGGCAATGAGCAGTTCTTC

v_call: TRBV6-1
d_call: NA
clone_size: NA
j_call: TRBJ2-1
cdr3_aa: CASSDKTYNEQFF
cdr3_nt: TGTGCCAGCAGTGACAAAACCTACAATGAGCAGTTCTTC

v_call: TRBV9
d_call: NA
clone_size: once
j_call: TRBJ2-5
cdr3_aa: CASSVDRQPQETQYF
cdr3_nt: TGTGCCAGCAGCGTAGATAGACAGCCTCAAGAGACCCAGTACTTC

v_call: TRBV7-6
d_call: NA
clone_size: NA
j_call: TRBJ1-4
cdr3_aa: CASSLVIRGATNEKLFF
cdr3_nt: TGTGCCAGCAGCTTAGTCATCCGGGGCGCAACTAATGAAAAACTGTTTTTT

v_call: TRBV7-3
d_call: TRBD1
clone_size: NA
j_call: TRBJ2-3
cdr3_aa: CASSVTGVGASDTQYF
cdr3_nt: TGTGCCAGCAGCGTGACAGGGGTGGGTGCGTCAGATACGCAGTATTTT

v_call: TRBV6-1
d_call: TRBD1
clone_size: NA
j_call: TRBJ2-2
cdr3_aa: CASAAGGASGELFF
cdr3_nt: TGTGCCAGCGCCGCAGGGGGCGCATCCGGGGAGCTGTTTTTT

v_call: TRBV5-1
d_call: NA
clone_size: NA
j_call: TRBJ2-5
cdr3_aa: CASSPEHVGGETQYF
cdr3_nt: TGCGCCAGCAGCCCAGAACACGTCGGGGGAGAGACCCAGTACTTC

v_call: TRBV5-4
d_call: TRBD2
clone_size: NA
j_call: TRBJ2-7
cdr3_aa: CASSLAGPDYEQYF
cdr3_nt: TGTGCCAGCAGCTTAGCGGGGCCGGACTACGAGCAGTACTTC

v_call: TRBV9
d_call: NA
clone_size: NA
j_call: TRBJ2-4
cdr3_aa: CASSPPQGTKNIQYF
cdr3_nt: TGTGCCAGCAGCCCACCACAGGGAACCAAAAACATTCAGTACTTC

v_call: TRBV5-8
d_call: TRBD1
clone_size: NA
j_call: TRBJ2-5
cdr3_aa: CASSQDRGETQYF
cdr3_nt: TGTGCCAGCAGCCAGGACAGGGGGGAGACCCAGTACTTC

v_call: TRBV27
d_call: NA
clone_size: few
j_call: TRBJ1-6
cdr3_aa: CASSLYRDNSPLHF
cdr3_nt: TGTGCCAGCAGTTTATACAGAGATAATTCACCCCTCCACTTT

v_call: TRBV10-2
d_call: TRBD1
clone_size: NA
j_call: TRBJ1-2
cdr3_aa: CASSEGEQGLSRYGYTF
cdr3_nt: TGCGCCAGCAGTGAGGGAGAACAGGGGCTCAGCCGCTATGGCTACACCTTC

v_call: TRBV7-2
d_call: NA
clone_size: NA
j_call: TRBJ1-5
cdr3_aa: CASSYIGNQPQHF
cdr3_nt: TGTGCCAGCAGCTATATAGGCAATCAGCCCCAGCATTTT

v_call: TRBV11-3
d_call: TRBD2
clone_size: once
j_call: TRBJ2-7
cdr3_aa: CASSSNSGSSDEQYF
cdr3_nt: TGTGCCAGCAGCTCGAATAGCGGGAGTTCCGACGAGCAGTACTTC

v_call: TRBV5-6
d_call: TRBD1
clone_size: NA
j_call: TRBJ1-3
cdr3_aa: CASSVDRGPGNTIYF
cdr3_nt: TGTGCCAGCAGCGTCGACAGGGGGCCTGGAAACACCATATATTTT